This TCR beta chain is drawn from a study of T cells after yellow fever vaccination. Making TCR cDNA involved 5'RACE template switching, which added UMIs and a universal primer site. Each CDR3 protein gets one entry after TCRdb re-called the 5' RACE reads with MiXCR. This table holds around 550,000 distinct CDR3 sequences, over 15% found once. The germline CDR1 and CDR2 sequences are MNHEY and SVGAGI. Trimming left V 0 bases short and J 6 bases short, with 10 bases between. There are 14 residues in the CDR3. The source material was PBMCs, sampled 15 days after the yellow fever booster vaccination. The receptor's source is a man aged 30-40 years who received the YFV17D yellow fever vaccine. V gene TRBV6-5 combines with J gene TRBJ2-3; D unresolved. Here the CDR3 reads CASSYSGNVDTQYF. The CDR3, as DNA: TGTGCCAGCAGTTACTCAGGGAATGTCGATACGCAGTATTTT.